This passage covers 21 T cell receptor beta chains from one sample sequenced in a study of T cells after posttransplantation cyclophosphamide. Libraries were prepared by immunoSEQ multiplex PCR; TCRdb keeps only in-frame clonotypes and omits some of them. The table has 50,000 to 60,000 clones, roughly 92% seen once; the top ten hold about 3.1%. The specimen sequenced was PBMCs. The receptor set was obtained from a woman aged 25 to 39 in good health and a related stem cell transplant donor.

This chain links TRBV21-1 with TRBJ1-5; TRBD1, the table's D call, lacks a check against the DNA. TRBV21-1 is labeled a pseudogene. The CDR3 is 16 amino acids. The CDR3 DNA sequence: TGTGCCAGCAGCACGGACAGGGGGCGGGTCAATCAGCCCCAGCATTTT. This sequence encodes CASSTDRGRVNQPQHF.

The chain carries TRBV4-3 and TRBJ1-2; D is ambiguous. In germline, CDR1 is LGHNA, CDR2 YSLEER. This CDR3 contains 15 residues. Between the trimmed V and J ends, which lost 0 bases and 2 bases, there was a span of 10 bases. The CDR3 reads CASSQEAGPNYGYTF. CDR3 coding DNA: TGCGCCAGCAGCCAAGAAGCAGGTCCAAACTATGGCTACACCTTC.

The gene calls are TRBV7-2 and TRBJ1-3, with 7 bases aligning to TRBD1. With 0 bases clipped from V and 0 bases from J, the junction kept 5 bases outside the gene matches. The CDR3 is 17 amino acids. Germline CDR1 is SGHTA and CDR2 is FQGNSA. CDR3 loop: CASSLAPGGYSGNTIYF. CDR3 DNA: TGTGCCAGCAGCTTAGCGCCAGGGGGGTACTCTGGAAACACCATATATTTT.

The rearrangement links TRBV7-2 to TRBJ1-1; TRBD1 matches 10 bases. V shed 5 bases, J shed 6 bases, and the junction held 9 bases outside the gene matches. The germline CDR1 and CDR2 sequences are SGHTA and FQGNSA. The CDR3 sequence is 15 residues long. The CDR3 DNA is TGTGCCAGCAGCGCCGGACAGGGGGTGTTTGCTGAAGCTTTCTTT. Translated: CASSAGQGVFAEAFF.

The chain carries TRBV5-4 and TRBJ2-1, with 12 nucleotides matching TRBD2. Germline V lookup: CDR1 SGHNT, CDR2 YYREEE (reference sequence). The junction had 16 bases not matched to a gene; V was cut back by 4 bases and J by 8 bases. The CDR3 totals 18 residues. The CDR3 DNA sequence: TGTGCCAGCAGCCTCCATCCCCTCGGGACTAGCGGGCGGGATGAGCAGTTCTTC. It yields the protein CASSLHPLGTSGRDEQFF.

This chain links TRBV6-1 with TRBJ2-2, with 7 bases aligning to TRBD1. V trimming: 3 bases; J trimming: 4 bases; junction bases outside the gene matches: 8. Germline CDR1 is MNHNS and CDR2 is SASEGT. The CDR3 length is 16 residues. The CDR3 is CASSDPTGPVTGELFF. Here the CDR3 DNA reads TGTGCCAGCAGTGACCCGACAGGGCCTGTCACCGGGGAGCTGTTTTTT.

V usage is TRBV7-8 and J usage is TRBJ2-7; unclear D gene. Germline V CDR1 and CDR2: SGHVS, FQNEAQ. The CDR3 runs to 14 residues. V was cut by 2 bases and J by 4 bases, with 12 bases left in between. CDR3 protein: CASSLQLGVYEQYF. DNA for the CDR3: TGTGCCAGCAGCTTACAGTTAGGAGTGTACGAGCAGTACTTC.

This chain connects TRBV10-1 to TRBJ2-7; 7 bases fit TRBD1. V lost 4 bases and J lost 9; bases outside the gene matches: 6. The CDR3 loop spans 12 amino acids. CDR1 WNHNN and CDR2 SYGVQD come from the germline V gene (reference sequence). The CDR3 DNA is TGCGCCAGCAGTGCACAGGGGTCCCGGCAGTACTTC. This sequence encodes CASSAQGSRQYF.

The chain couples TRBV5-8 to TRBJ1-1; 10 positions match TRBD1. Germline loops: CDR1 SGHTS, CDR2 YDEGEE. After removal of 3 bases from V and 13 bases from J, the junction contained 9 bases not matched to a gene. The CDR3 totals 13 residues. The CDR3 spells CASSWSRDRGSFF. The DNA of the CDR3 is TGTGCCAGCAGCTGGTCCCGGGACAGGGGAAGTTTCTTT. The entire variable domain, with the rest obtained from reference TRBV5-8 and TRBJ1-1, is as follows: EAGVTQSPTHLIKTRGQQATLRCSPISGHTSVYWYQQALGLGLQFLLWYDEGEERNRGNFPPRFSGRQFPNYSSELNVNALELEDSALYLCASSWSRDRGSFFGQGTRLTVV.

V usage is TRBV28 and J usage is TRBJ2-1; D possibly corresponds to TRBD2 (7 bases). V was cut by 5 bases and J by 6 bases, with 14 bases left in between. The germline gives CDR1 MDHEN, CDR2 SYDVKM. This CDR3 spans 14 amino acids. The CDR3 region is CASSPQGGVNEQFF. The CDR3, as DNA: TGTGCCAGCAGTCCACAAGGGGGGGTCAATGAGCAGTTCTTC.

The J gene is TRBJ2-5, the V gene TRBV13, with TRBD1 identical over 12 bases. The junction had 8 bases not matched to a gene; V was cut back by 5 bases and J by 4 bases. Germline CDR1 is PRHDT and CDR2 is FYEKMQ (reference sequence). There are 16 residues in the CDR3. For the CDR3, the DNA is TGTGCCAGCAGCCGCCGGGGACAGGGGGCGGGAGAGACCCAGTACTTC. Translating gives CASSRRGQGAGETQYF.

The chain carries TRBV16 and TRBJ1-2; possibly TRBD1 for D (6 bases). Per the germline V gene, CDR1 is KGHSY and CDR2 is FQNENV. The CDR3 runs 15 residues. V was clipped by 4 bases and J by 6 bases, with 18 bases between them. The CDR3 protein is CASSPRHGGIHGYTF. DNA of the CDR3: TGTGCCAGCAGCCCCCGACATGGGGGCATACATGGCTACACCTTC.

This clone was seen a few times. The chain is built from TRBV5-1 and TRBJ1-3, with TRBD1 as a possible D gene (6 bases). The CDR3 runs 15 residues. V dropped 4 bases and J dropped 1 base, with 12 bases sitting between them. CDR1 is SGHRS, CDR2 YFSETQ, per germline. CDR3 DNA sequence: TGCGCCAGCAGCCGGGGGGCATCGTCTGGAAACACCATATATTTT. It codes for CASSRGASSGNTIYF.

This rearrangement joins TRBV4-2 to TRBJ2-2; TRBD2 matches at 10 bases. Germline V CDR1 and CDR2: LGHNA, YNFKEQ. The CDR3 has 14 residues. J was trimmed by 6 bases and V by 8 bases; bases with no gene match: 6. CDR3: CASGAGGPAGELFF. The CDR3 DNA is TGTGCCAGCGGAGCGGGGGGGCCTGCCGGGGAGCTGTTTTTT.

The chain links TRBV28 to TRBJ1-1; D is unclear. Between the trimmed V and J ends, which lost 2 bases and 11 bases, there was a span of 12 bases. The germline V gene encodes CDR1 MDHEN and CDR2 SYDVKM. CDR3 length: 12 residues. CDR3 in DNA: TGTGCCAGCAGTTTACTAAAAACGAGCGCTTTCTTT. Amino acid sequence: CASSLLKTSAFF.

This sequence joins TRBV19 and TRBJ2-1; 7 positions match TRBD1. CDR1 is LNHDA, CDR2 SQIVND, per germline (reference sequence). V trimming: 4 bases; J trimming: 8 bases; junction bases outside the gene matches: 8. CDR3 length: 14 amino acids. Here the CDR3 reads CASSKLHRGYEQFF. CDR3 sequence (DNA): TGTGCCAGTAGTAAACTCCACAGGGGCTATGAGCAGTTCTTC.

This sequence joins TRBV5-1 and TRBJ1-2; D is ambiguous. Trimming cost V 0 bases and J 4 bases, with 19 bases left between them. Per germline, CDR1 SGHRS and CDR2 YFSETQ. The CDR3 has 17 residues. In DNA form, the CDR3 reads TGCGCCAGCAGCTTGGCCGTGGGAGGCGTCAGCGTCTATGGCTACACCTTC. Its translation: CASSLAVGGVSVYGYTF.

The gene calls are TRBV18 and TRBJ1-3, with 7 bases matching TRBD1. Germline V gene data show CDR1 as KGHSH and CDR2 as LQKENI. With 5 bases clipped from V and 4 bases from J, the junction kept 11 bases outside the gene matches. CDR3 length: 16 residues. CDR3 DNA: TGTGCCAGCTCATCAACAACAGGGGCGCGCGGAAACACCATATATTTT. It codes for CASSSTTGARGNTIYF.

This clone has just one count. In DNA, the CDR3 is TGTGCCAGCAGCTTTGGAGCGGATGGCGATACGCAGTATTTT. Translating gives CASSFGADGDTQYF. The chain combines TRBV5-5 with TRBJ2-3; D might be TRBD2 (5 bases). The CDR3 has 14 residues. Between the trimmed V and J ends, which lost 2 bases and 6 bases, there was a span of 13 bases. Looked up from germline, CDR1 is SGHKS and CDR2 is YYEKEE (reference sequence).

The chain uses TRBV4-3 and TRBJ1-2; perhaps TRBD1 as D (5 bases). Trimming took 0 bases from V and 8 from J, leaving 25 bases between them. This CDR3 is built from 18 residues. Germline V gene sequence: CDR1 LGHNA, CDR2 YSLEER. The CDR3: CASSQDPPPPGGRGGYTF. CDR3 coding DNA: TGCGCCAGCAGCCAAGATCCCCCGCCACCCGGGGGGAGAGGGGGCTACACCTTC.

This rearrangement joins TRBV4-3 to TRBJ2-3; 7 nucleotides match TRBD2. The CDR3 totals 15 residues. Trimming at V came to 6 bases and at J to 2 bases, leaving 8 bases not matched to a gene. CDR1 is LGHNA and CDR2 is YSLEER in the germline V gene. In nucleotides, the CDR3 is TGCGCCAGCAGTTACTCCGGGGGGACCACAGATACGCAGTATTTT. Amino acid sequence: CASSYSGGTTDTQYF.